This entry lists 21 T cell receptor beta chains sequenced from one sample in a study of CXCR3-negative and CXCR3-positive naive CD8 T cells. It was by 5' RACE with UMI labels that the TRB cDNA libraries were prepared. No DNA is given; TCRdb re-called the 5' RACE reads and lists each CDR3 protein once. This sample's table reports about 120,000 distinct CDR3 sequences. The sequenced sample consisted of naive CXCR3- CD8+ T cells from blood. Subset specified: CD45RO-CCR7+CD27+CD95- naive CD8+ T cells lacking CXCR3 (TNR3-). These TCRs come from a human donor in good health. Some clones in this sample may be carry-over from other donors' samples.

The CDR3 loop reads CASSQDPTGGVNTEAFF. The gene calls are TRBV4-2 and TRBJ1-1; TCRdb indicates TRBD1, and absent DNA this call remains unverified. The CDR3 consists of 17 residues. Germline V gene lookup returns CDR1 LGHNA and CDR2 YNFKEQ.

The gene calls are TRBV28 and TRBJ2-2; TCRdb calls TRBD1, which cannot be checked without DNA. The CDR3 runs to 12 residues. The germline V gene has CDR1 MDHEN and CDR2 SYDVKM. Here the CDR3 reads CASTGTLGELFF.

The chain employs TRBV6-2 or TRBV6-3 and TRBJ1-2; the D call from TCRdb, TRBD1, cannot be confirmed without DNA. Germline loops: CDR1 MNHEY, CDR2 SVGEGT. The CDR3 length is 16 residues. CDR3 residues: CASSYSRTESDYGYTF.

V usage is TRBV29-1 and J usage is TRBJ2-7; without DNA, the TCRdb call of TRBD1 cannot be checked. The CDR3 is 13 amino acids. The germline V gene has CDR1 SQVTM and CDR2 ANQGSEA. CDR3 residues: CSVQVLGGYEQYF.

V is TRBV27 and J is TRBJ1-5; TCRdb selects TRBD1, and the lack of DNA leaves this call unchecked. Germline V gene lookup returns CDR1 MNHEY and CDR2 SMNVEV (reference sequence). This CDR3 has 14 residues. The CDR3 loop is CASRLTGDNQPQHF.

This chain uses TRBV6-6 with TRBJ2-5; TCRdb's D gene call, TRBD2, goes unchecked for lack of DNA. The CDR3 is made up of 16 amino acids. The V gene's germline CDR1 is MNHNY and CDR2 SVGAGI (reference sequence). This CDR3 reads CASSQGLAGDGDTQYF.

V and J are TRBV29-1 and TRBJ2-3. CDR3 length: 13 residues. Germline V gene data show CDR1 as SQVTM and CDR2 as ANQGSEA. CDR3 sequence reads: CSVDDSGTDTQYF.

The CDR3 spells CASSQVQETQYF. The chain links TRBV28 to TRBJ2-5. Looked up from germline, CDR1 is MDHEN and CDR2 is SYDVKM. The CDR3 contains 12 residues.

The genes are TRBV7-9 and TRBJ1-2. CDR1 SEHNR and CDR2 FQNEAQ come from the germline V gene (reference sequence). There are 11 residues in the CDR3. CDR3 region: CASTKDYGYTF.

This chain uses TRBV20-1 with TRBJ2-5; absent DNA, TCRdb's TRBD2 call cannot be checked. The germline CDR1 and CDR2 sequences are DFQATT and SNEGSKA (reference sequence). The CDR3 totals 15 residues. The CDR3 region is CSAPPLAGGGETQYF.

V gene TRBV5-1 combines with J gene TRBJ2-2; the D gene TCRdb calls, TRBD1, cannot be checked with no DNA. CDR1 is SGHRS and CDR2 is YFSETQ in the germline V gene. CDR3 size: 16 residues. CDR3 region: CASSLEGTLNTGELFF.

This chain links TRBV29-1 with TRBJ2-1; TCRdb's D call of TRBD2 is untestable without DNA. CDR3 length: 15 residues. Germline V gives CDR1 SQVTM, CDR2 ANQGSEA. The CDR3 sequence is CSVDLPRLAPNEQFF.

The chain has TRBV29-1 and TRBJ2-3; TCRdb outputs TRBD2, but without DNA this stays unchecked. The germline V gene encodes CDR1 SQVTM and CDR2 ANQGSEA. This CDR3 spans 16 amino acids. CDR3 in amino acids: CSAGGTSGVFTDTQYF.

The chain is built from TRBV20-1 and TRBJ2-7; the D call from TCRdb, TRBD2, cannot be confirmed without DNA. The CDR3 consists of 16 residues. CDR1 and CDR2 from the germline V gene are DFQATT and SNEGSKA (reference sequence). The CDR3 sequence is CSARERGGLFQYEQYF.

The CDR3 sequence is CSVESDFYGYTF. This chain links TRBV29-1 with TRBJ1-2. This CDR3 has 12 residues. Germline CDR1 SQVTM, CDR2 ANQGSEA.

The chain combines TRBV7-9 with TRBJ2-1; TCRdb selects TRBD1, and the lack of DNA leaves this call unchecked. Germline V lookup: CDR1 SEHNR, CDR2 FQNEAQ (reference sequence). This CDR3 is built from 14 residues. This CDR3 reads CASSTGSGGIRQFF.

The CDR3 loop is CSVEGGTASLREQYF. This chain uses TRBV29-1 with TRBJ2-7; TCRdb's D gene call, TRBD1, goes unchecked for lack of DNA. The CDR3 sequence is 15 residues long. Germline CDR1 SQVTM, CDR2 ANQGSEA.

The CDR3 protein is CSVNYRNTGELFF. The rearrangement joins TRBV29-1 to TRBJ2-2. The CDR3 sequence is 13 residues long. Germline V CDR1 and CDR2: SQVTM, ANQGSEA.

The CDR3 here is CASSPPGALYNEQFF. The chain couples TRBV18 to TRBJ2-1. The germline CDR1 and CDR2 sequences are KGHSH and LQKENI. This CDR3 is 15 amino acids long.

J is TRBJ1-5 and V is TRBV9; without DNA, the TCRdb call of TRBD1 cannot be checked. Germline lookup yields CDR1 SGDLS and CDR2 YYNGEE. The CDR3 spans 14 residues. CDR3 sequence reads: CASSDGTGNQPQHF.

This sequence joins TRBV28 and TRBJ1-3. Looked up from germline, CDR1 is MDHEN and CDR2 is SYDVKM. CDR3 length: 13 residues. The chain's CDR3 is CASSLTSGNTIYF.